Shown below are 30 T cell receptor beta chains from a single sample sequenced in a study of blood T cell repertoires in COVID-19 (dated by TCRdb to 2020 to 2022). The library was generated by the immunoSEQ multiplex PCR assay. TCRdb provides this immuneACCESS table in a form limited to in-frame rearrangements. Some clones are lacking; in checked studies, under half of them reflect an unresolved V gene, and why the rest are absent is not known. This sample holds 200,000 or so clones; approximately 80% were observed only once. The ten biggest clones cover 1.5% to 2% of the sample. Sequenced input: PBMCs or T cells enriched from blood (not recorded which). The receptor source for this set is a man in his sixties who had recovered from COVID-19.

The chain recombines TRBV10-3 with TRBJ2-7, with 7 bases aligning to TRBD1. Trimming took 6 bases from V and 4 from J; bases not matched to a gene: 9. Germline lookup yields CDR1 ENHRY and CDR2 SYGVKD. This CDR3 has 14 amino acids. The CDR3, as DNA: TGTGCCATCAGCCGATCCGGGACAGATTACGAGCAGTACTTC. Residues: CAISRSGTDYEQYF.

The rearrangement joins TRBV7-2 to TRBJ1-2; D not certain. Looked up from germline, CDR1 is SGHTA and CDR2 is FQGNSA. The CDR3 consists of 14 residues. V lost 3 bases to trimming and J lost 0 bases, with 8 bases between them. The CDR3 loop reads CASSLAVPNYGYTF. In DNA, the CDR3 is TGTGCCAGCAGCTTGGCAGTACCTAACTATGGCTACACCTTC.

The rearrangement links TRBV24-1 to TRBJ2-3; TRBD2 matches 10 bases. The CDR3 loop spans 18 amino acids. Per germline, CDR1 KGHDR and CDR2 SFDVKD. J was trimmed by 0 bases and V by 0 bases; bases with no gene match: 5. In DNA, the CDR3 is TGTGCCACCAGTGATTTGAGGCTAGCGGGGGAAAGCACAGATACGCAGTATTTT. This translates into CATSDLRLAGESTDTQYF.

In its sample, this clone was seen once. CDR3 protein: CASSLSSQGGNTEAFF. The CDR3, as DNA: TGTGCCAGCAGTTTATCGTCCCAGGGAGGGAACACTGAAGCTTTCTTT. The chain joins TRBV28 to TRBJ1-1, with a possible D match to TRBD1 (5 bases). The germline CDR1 and CDR2 sequences are MDHEN and SYDVKM. Trimming took 1 base from V and 1 from J, leaving 13 bases between them. The CDR3 spans 16 residues. Full variable domain (missing parts from reference TRBV28 and TRBJ1-1): DVKVTQSSRYLVKRTGEKVFLECVQDMDHENMFWYRQDPGLGLRLIYFSYDVKMKEKGDIPEGYSVSREKKERFSLILESASTNQTSMYLCASSLSSQGGNTEAFFGQGTRLTVV.

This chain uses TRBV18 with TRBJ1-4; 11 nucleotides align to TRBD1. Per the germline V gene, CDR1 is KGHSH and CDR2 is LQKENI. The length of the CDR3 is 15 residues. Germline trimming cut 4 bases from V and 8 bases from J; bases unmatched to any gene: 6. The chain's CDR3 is CASSLDRGPEEKLFF. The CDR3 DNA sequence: TGTGCCAGCTCACTGGACAGGGGGCCTGAAGAAAAACTGTTTTTT.

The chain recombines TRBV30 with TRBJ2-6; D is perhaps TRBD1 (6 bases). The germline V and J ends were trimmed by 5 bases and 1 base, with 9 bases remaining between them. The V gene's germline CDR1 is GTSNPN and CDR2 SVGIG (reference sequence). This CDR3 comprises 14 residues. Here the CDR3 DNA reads TGTGCCTGGGGAACAGGGTCTGGGGCCAACGTCCTGACTTTC. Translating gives CAWGTGSGANVLTF.

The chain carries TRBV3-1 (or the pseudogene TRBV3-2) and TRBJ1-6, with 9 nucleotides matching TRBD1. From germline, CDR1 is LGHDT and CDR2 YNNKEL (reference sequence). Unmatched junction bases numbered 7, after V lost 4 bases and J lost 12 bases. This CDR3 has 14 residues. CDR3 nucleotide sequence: TGTGCCAGCAGCCGGGGGACAGGGCATCAACCCCTCCACTTT. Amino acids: CASSRGTGHQPLHF.

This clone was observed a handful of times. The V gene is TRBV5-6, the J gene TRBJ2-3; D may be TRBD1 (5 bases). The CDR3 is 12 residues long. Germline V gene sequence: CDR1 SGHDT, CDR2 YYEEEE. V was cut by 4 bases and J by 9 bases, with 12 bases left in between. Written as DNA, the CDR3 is TGTGCCAGCAGCGATGGATCAGGGACGCAGTATTTT. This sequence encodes CASSDGSGTQYF.

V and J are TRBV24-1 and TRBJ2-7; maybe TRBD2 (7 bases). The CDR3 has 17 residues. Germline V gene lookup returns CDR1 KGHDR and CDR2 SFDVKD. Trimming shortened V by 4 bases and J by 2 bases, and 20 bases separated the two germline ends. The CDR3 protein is CATSDRGGGVPPYEQYF. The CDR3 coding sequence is TGTGCCACCAGTGACCGCGGAGGGGGGGTTCCCCCCTACGAGCAGTACTTC.

The CDR3 sequence is CASSGRGNQETQYF. CDR3 DNA: TGTGCCAGCTCAGGGCGGGGAAACCAAGAGACCCAGTACTTC. The chain joins TRBV18 to TRBJ2-5; D possibly corresponds to TRBD2 (6 bases). The CDR3 has 14 residues. The V end was cut by 5 bases, the J end by 0 bases, with 10 bases between. In germline, CDR1 is KGHSH, CDR2 LQKENI.

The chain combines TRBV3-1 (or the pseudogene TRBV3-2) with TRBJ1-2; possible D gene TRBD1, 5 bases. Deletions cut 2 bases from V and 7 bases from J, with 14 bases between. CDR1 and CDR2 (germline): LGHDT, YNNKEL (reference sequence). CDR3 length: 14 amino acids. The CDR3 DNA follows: TGTGCCAGCAGCCAACAGGGAGGGGCGGTTGGCTACACCTTC. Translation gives CASSQQGGAVGYTF.

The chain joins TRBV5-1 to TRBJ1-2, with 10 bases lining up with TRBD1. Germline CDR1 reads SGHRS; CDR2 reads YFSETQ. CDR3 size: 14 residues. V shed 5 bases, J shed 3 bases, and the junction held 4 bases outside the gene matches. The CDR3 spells CASRETGGDYGYTF. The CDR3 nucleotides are TGCGCCAGCAGGGAGACAGGGGGCGACTATGGCTACACCTTC.

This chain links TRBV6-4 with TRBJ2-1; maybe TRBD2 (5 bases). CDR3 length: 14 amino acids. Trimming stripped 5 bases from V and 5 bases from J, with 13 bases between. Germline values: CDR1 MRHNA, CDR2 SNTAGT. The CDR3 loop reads CASSIEDGNNEQFF. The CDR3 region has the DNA TGTGCCAGCAGTATAGAGGACGGGAACAATGAGCAGTTCTTC.

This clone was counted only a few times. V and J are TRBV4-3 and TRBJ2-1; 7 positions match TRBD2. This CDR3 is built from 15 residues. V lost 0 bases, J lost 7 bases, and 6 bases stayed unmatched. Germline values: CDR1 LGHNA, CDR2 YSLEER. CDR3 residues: CASSQDVGGWNEQFF. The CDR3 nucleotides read TGCGCCAGCAGCCAAGATGTGGGGGGGTGGAATGAGCAGTTCTTC.

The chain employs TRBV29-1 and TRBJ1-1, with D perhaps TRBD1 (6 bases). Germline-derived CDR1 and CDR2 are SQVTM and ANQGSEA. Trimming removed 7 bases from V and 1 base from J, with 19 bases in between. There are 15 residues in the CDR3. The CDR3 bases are TGCAGCGCTACAGGCTCCCTAGGGGGGAACACTGAAGCTTTCTTT. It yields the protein CSATGSLGGNTEAFF.

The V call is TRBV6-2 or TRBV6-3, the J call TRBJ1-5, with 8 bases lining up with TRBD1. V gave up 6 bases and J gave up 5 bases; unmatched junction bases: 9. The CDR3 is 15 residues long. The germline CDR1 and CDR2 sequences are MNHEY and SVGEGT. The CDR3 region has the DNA TGTGCCAGCAGCACCAGACAGGGACAGGATCAGCCCCAGCATTTT. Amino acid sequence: CASSTRQGQDQPQHF.

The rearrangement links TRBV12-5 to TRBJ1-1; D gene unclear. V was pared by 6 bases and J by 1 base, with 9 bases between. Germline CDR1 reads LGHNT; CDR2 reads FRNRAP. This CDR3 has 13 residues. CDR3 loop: CASGTTENTEAFF. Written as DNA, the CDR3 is TGTGCTAGTGGGACCACAGAGAACACTGAAGCTTTCTTT.

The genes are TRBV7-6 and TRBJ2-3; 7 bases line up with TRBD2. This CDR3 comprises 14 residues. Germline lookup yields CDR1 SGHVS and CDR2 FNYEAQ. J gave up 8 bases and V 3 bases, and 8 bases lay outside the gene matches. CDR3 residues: CASSFQRDQGTQYF. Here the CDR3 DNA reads TGTGCCAGCAGCTTTCAGCGGGACCAAGGTACGCAGTATTTT.

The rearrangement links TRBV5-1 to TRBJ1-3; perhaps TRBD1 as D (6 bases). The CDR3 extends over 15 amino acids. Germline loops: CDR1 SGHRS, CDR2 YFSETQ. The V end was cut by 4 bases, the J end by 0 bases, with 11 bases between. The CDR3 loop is CASSRTAISGNTIYF. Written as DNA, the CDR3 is TGCGCCAGCAGCCGGACAGCCATCTCTGGAAACACCATATATTTT.

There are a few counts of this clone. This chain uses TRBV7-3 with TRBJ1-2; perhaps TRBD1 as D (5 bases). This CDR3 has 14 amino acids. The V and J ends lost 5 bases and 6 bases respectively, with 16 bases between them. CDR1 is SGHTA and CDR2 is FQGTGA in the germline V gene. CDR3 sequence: CASSTGGATDGYTF. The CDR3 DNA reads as TGTGCCAGCAGCACCGGGGGAGCCACGGATGGCTACACCTTC.

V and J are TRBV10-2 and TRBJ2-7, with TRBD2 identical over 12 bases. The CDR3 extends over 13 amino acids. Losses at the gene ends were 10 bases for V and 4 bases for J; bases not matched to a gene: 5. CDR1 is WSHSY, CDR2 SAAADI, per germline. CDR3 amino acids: CATRTSGDYEQYF. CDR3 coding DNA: TGCGCCACCCGGACTAGCGGGGATTACGAGCAGTACTTC.

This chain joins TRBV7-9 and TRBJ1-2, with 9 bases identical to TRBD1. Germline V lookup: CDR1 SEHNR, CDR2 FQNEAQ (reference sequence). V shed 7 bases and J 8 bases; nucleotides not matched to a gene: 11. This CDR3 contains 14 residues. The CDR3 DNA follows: TGTGCCAGCATTCCCCTACAGGGGGCTGGCGGCTACACCTTC. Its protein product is CASIPLQGAGGYTF.

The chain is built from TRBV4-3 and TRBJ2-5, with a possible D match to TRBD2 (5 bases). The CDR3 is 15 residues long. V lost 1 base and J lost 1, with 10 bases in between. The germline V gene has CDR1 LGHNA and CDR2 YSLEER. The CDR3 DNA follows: TGCGCCAGCAGCCAAGGCGGGCAGCTCCAAGAGACCCAGTACTTC. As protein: CASSQGGQLQETQYF.

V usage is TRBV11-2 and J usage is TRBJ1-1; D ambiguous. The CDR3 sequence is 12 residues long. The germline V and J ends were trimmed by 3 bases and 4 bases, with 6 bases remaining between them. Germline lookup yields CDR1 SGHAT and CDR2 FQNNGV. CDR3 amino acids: CASSFYGTEAFF. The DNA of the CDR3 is TGTGCCAGCAGCTTTTACGGCACTGAAGCTTTCTTT.

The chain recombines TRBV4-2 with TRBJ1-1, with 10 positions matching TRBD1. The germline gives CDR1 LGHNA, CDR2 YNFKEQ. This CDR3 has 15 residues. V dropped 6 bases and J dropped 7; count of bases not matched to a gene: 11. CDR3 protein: CASSFKGQGVVEAFF. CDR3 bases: TGTGCCAGCAGTTTTAAAGGACAGGGGGTTGTTGAAGCTTTCTTT.

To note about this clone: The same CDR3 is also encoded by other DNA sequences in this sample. This CDR3 is CASSLGVGGETQYF. In nucleotides, the CDR3 is TGTGCCAGCAGCTTGGGGGTAGGGGGAGAGACCCAGTACTTC. The chain is built from TRBV5-4 and TRBJ2-5; D is perhaps TRBD1 (6 bases). The ends were cut back, 0 bases at V and 4 bases at J, with 10 bases in the middle. Germline CDR1 reads SGHNT; CDR2 reads YYREEE (reference sequence). The CDR3 is 14 amino acids.

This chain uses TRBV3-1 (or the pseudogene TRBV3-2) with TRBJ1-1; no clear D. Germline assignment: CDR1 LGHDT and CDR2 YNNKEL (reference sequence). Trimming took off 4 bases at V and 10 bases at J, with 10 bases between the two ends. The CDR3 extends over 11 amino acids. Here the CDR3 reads CASSRANRAFF. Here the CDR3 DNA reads TGTGCCAGCAGCCGGGCGAACCGAGCTTTCTTT.

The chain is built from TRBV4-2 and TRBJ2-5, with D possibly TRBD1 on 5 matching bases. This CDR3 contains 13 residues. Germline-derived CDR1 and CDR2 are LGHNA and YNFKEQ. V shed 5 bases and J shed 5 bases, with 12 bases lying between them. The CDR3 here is CASSDSGQETQYF. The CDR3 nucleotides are TGTGCCAGCAGCGACAGTGGCCAGGAGACCCAGTACTTC.

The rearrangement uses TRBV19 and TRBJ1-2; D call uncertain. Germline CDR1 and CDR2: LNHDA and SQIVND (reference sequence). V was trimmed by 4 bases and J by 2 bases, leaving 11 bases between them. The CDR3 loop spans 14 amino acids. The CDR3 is CASSSRDRNYGYTF. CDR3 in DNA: TGTGCCAGTAGTAGCCGGGATAGAAACTATGGCTACACCTTC.

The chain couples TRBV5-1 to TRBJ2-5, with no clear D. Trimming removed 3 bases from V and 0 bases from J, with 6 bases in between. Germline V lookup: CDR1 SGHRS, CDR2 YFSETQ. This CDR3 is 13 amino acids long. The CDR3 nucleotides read TGCGCCAGCAGCTCTGACAACCAAGAGACCCAGTACTTC. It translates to CASSSDNQETQYF. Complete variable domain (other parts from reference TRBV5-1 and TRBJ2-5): KAGVTQTPRYLIKTRGQQVTLSCSPISGHRSVSWYQQTPGQGLQFLFEYFSETQRNKGNFPGRFSGRQFSNSRSEMNVSTLELGDSALYLCASSSDNQETQYFGPGTRLLVL.